The entry that follows covers one T cell receptor (beta chain) sequence. This clone was counted a few times. What this receptor recognizes is not known. No much larger clone exists at a distance of one base, and base qualities are not known. The data belong to a study of beta chain features in type 1 diabetes listed by TCRdb under 2018. About the study as a whole: Mean age, gender distribution, total cell number and subset yield were not different between patients and healthy donors. A total of some 110 million sorted cells were examined across all samples, and a strong correlation was observed between cell number per subset and RNA yield. The study compared the TCRB repertoires of sorted circulating CD4+ T cell subsets in recently diagnosed type 1 diabetes patients with those in matched healthy donors. Regulatory and stem cell-like memory subsets were obtained from only 8 patients and about eight healthy donors, while naive and central memory subsets were obtained from all 30 or so donors. Overall study outcomes, separate from this receptor: Because the HLA sub-analyses included only small numbers of individuals, any influence of HLA type on TCRB rearrangement was left unresolved. At VDJ recombination sites, type 1 diabetes patients had fewer insertions and more deleted nucleotides, which implies abnormalities in thymic rearrangement. Type 1 diabetes patients showed a moderate but significant shortening of TCRB CDR3 length in all four CD4+ subsets. Because cDNA rather than genomic DNA was sequenced, highly expressing activated cells could have been over-represented, although no difference in activation and CD3 levels was found between groups. Naive, central memory and regulatory TCRB repertoires appeared to be more alike among patients than among healthy donors. PCR may preferentially amplify shorter templates, but because patient and control samples were amplified and corrected together, any resulting skew would affect both groups equally.

From each donor, a single peripheral blood sample of 100 to 150 mL on average was drawn into heparinised tubes. Using a panel that included CD45RO, CCR7, CD25, CD127, CD95 and CD27, naive, central memory, regulatory and stem cell-like memory CD4+ T cells were sorted on a BD FACSAria II. All sorted populations exceeded 95% purity. PBMCs were isolated immediately by Lymphoprep density gradient centrifugation and stained directly without culture. To minimize batch effects, samples were stained and sorted in pairs, one healthy donor with one patient per experiment. The entire isolated RNA was reverse transcribed using the High Capacity cDNA Reverse Transcription Kit, and thus expressed TCRB transcripts were sequenced. Naive, central memory and regulatory T cell samples underwent deep immunoSEQ sequencing, averaging about 3.3 million total reads per sample. After sorted cells were lysed in RLT buffer, RNA was extracted with DNase-treated RNeasy Micro or Mini kits, with the choice depending on cell number. Each cell subset was processed separately to prevent cross-contamination, with patient and healthy donor samples processed together. Using the immunoSEQ multiplex PCR, TCRB sequences were amplified from cDNA into 87-bp fragments spanning the CDR3 region. The amplicons were sequenced using the Illumina HiSeq platform. The original methods were these. PCR bias was corrected computationally using synthetic template baselines, and reads within Hamming distance 2 were collapsed, with unmergeable singletons discarded. Reads were aligned against IMGT so that V, D and J genes, CDR3 length and insertions or deletions at six rearrangement sites could be assigned. Within each subset, clonotype counts were normalized to sorted cell number, after which true diversity and Gini coefficients were computed with the tcR R package. The overlap coefficient, calculated on TCRB nucleotide sequences, was used to quantify repertoire sharing. Out-of-frame TCRB sequences from naive cells were analyzed as a proxy for the pre-selection repertoire. Held by TCRdb, this immuneACCESS table contains in-frame sequences only and omits some clones. Under half of the omission traces to an unresolved V gene where checked; the cause of the rest is unknown. The DNA was the basis for D and trimming; V, J and clone size are from that table. The sample profile shows 900,000 or so clones; about 17% of them were found once. The ten largest make up 0.02% to 0.03% of the sample.

The germline V gene gives CDR1 as ENHRY and CDR2 as SYGVKD. Taken from cysteine to phenylalanine, the CDR3 has 14 residues. Only the CDR3 region is kept as DNA, spanning 42 bases read in frame from base 1. Sequencing was performed on naive CD4+ T cells from blood. The intended sense of this specimen's cell subset or site label: true naive CD4+ T cells. Here the chain combines TRBV10-3 and TRBJ2-5; 8 bases in between match TRBD1. Judging by the DNA end, TRBJ2-7 fits better; the J call may be wrong. The source of this sequence is a woman younger than 35 in good health. The bases are TGTGCCATCAGTGTCCAGGGGGCGACCTACGAGCAGTACTTC. It codes for CAISVQGATYEQYF.